The 12 T cell receptor beta chains listed next were all sequenced from one sample in a study of response to subunit inactivated influenza vaccine. One entry per CDR3 protein, called by TCRdb with MiXCR from the RT-PCR reads. There are 450,000 to 500,000 distinct CDR3 sequences in the sample; around 9.9% occur only once, and 9.5% to 15% lies in the top ten. The source material was PBMCs from blood, sampled roughly 46 days after vaccination. The receptors here all came from a middle-aged man who received an inactivated influenza vaccine.

This chain uses TRBV6-5 with TRBJ2-7; 8 nucleotides agree with TRBD2. CDR1 is MNHEY, CDR2 SVGAGI, per germline. CDR3 length equals 16 residues. After removal of 0 bases from V and 5 bases from J, the junction contained 9 bases not matched to a gene. CDR3 sequence (DNA): TGTGCCAGCAGTTACTCGGTCAGCGGGAGCACCCACGAGCAGTACTTC. Translated: CASSYSVSGSTHEQYF.

This clonotype occurred many times. A junction end diverges from the germline sequence, so it may reflect a read error. The gene calls are TRBV20-1 and TRBJ2-2, with TRBD1 as a possible D gene (6 bases). The CDR3 runs to 13 residues. In germline, CDR1 is DFQATT, CDR2 SNEGSKA (reference sequence). The CDR3 DNA reads as TGCAGAGCTAGGGACACCTACACCGGGGAGCTGTTTTTT. Its translation: CRARDTYTGELFF.

This clonotype was picked up many times. The CDR3 DNA reads as TGTGCCAGCAGCCGCCGTGGGGGGCAAGAGACCCAGTACTTC. Protein: CASSRRGGQETQYF. The V gene is TRBV6-1, the J gene TRBJ2-5, with D possibly TRBD2 on 6 matching bases. Trimming pared 6 bases from V and 2 bases from J, leaving 13 bases between. CDR1 and CDR2 (germline): MNHNS, SASEGT. CDR3 length equals 14 residues.

This clonotype was detected many times. The chain couples TRBV29-1 to TRBJ2-3; possibly TRBD2 for D (6 bases). This CDR3 spans 14 amino acids. Germline V gene lookup returns CDR1 SQVTM and CDR2 ANQGSEA. V was cut by 4 bases and J by 3 bases, with 14 bases left in between. CDR3 loop: CSVAGGTFTDTQYF. In DNA, the CDR3 is TGCAGCGTTGCAGGAGGGACCTTTACAGATACGCAGTATTTT.

The chain links TRBV4-1 to TRBJ1-3; possibly TRBD1 for D (5 bases). The CDR3 has 14 residues. V was clipped by 4 bases and J by 4 bases, with 11 bases between them. From germline, CDR1 is MGHRA and CDR2 YSYEKL. DNA of the CDR3: TGCGCCAGCAGCCCTGGGACTCCCGGAAACACCATATATTTT. Its protein is CASSPGTPGNTIYF.

This clonotype has at least ten counts. The genes are TRBV20-1 and TRBJ1-4, with a tentative D call TRBD1 (5 bases). The CDR3 sequence is 13 residues long. V lost 6 bases and J 8 bases, leaving 16 bases between the germline ends. From germline, CDR1 is DFQATT and CDR2 SNEGSKA (reference sequence). CDR3 bases: TGCAGTGCAACCCCGGGGACTCGGGAAAAACTGTTTTTT. Amino acids: CSATPGTREKLFF.

This clonotype was counted only a few times. The chain couples TRBV29-1 to TRBJ2-5; unclear D gene. The V gene's germline CDR1 is SQVTM and CDR2 ANQGSEA. V lost 3 bases to trimming and J lost 4 bases, with 12 bases between them. The CDR3 has 13 amino acids. For the CDR3, the DNA is TGCAGCGTTGAGAGAGGTAGTGGAGAGACCCAGTACTTC. Amino acid sequence: CSVERGSGETQYF.

This clonotype was seen a few times. The chain has TRBV29-1 and TRBJ2-2; maybe TRBD1 (7 bases). The ends were cut back, 7 bases at V and 7 bases at J, with 13 bases in the middle. The CDR3 totals 12 residues. Germline V lookup: CDR1 SQVTM, CDR2 ANQGSEA. In DNA form, the CDR3 reads TGCAGCGGCAGGGGGGTTGGCGGGGAGCTGTTTTTT. Translated, it gives CSGRGVGGELFF.

This clonotype was seen repeatedly, ten times or more. This chain joins TRBV12-3 or TRBV12-4 and TRBJ2-5; D uncertain. With 5 bases removed from V and 5 bases from J, the gap between germline ends came to 9 bases. This CDR3 has 12 amino acids. CDR3: CASSPPGETQYF. The CDR3 nucleotides read TGTGCCAGCAGTCCTCCTGGGGAGACCCAGTACTTC.

The chain is built from TRBV20-1 and TRBJ1-3; D is possibly TRBD1 (5 bases). Germline V gene sequence: CDR1 DFQATT, CDR2 SNEGSKA (reference sequence). The CDR3 is 15 residues long. Trimming took 3 bases from V and 4 from J, leaving 16 bases between them. The CDR3 DNA is TGCAGTGCTAGGCTTCAGGCTGGGGCAGGAAACACCATATATTTT. Amino acids: CSARLQAGAGNTIYF.

The V call is TRBV29-1, the J call TRBJ2-1; weak D call: TRBD2 (5 bases). CDR3 length: 10 residues. V was pared by 4 bases and J by 10 bases, with 8 bases between. CDR1 SQVTM and CDR2 ANQGSEA come from the germline V gene. For the CDR3, the DNA is TGCAGCGTTGGGGCGGGCGAGCAGTTCTTC. This gives the protein CSVGAGEQFF.

J is TRBJ2-6 and V is TRBV9, with unresolved D. Trimming pared 0 bases from V and 2 bases from J, leaving 9 bases between. Germline V gene sequence: CDR1 SGDLS, CDR2 YYNGEE. The CDR3 loop spans 16 amino acids. DNA of the CDR3: TGTGCCAGCAGCGTAGCCGACAACCCTGGGGCCAACGTCCTGACTTTC. Translation gives CASSVADNPGANVLTF.